The 28 T cell receptor beta chains presented below share a single source sample, sequenced in a study of blood T cell repertoires in COVID-19. Sequencing used immunoSEQ multiplex PCR; TCRdb keeps in-frame clones, though not all of them. In the table there are 60,000 to 80,000 clones, roughly 84% of which are singletons. Sequencing used peripheral blood. These receptor sequences come from a man aged 50 to 60 with active COVID-19.

This clone was counted a few times. The rearrangement joins TRBV20-1 to TRBJ2-3; 8 bases match TRBD2. The CDR3 has 15 residues. J lost 6 bases, V lost 3 bases, and 11 bases had no gene match. From germline, CDR1 is DFQATT and CDR2 SNEGSKA (reference sequence). The CDR3 nucleotides read TGCAGTGCTAGTCGCCGGGGGGGCCAGCAGGATACGCAGTATTTT. Its translation is CSASRRGGQQDTQYF.

This rearrangement joins TRBV23-1 to TRBJ1-3; possible D gene TRBD1, 6 bases. Being an ORF, TRBV23-1 has a function that is uncertain. The CDR3 is made up of 17 amino acids. V was cut by 3 bases and J by 0 bases, with 15 bases left in between. The CDR3 nucleotides read TGCGCCAGCAGTCACTCCCTCCGGGGGGCCTCTGGAAACACCATATATTTT. Protein: CASSHSLRGASGNTIYF.

The chain carries TRBV30 and TRBJ2-7, with a possible D match to TRBD1 (6 bases). Germline CDR1 and CDR2: GTSNPN and SVGIG (reference sequence). The V end was cut by 5 bases, the J end by 7 bases, with 18 bases between. This CDR3 region has 13 residues. The CDR3 reads CAWSMDSSAEQYF. The DNA for the CDR3 is TGTGCCTGGTCCATGGACAGCTCAGCTGAGCAGTACTTC. Based on the CDR3 plus reference TRBV30 and TRBJ2-7, the full variable domain is SQTIHQWPATLVQPVGSPLSLECTVEGTSNPNLYWYRQAAGRGLQLLFYSVGIGQISSEVPQNLSASRPQDRQFILSSKKLLLSDSGFYLCAWSMDSSAEQYFGPGTRLTVT.

J is TRBJ2-1 and V is TRBV18, with TRBD2 matching 7 bases. J was trimmed by 9 bases and V by 3 bases; bases with no gene match: 11. Germline V gives CDR1 KGHSH, CDR2 LQKENI. CDR3 length: 15 amino acids. The CDR3 bases are TGTGCCAGCTCACCCGCCGGGAGCGGGGTACCTGAGCAGTTCTTC. Its protein product is CASSPAGSGVPEQFF.

The genes are TRBV11-3 and TRBJ2-1, with D possibly being TRBD2 (5 bases). This CDR3 comprises 15 residues. Trimming took 1 base from V and 2 from J, leaving 9 bases between them. Germline-derived CDR1 and CDR2 are SGHNT and YENEEA. The CDR3 DNA follows: TGTGCCAGCAGCTTAGGAGGGAAAACCTACAATGAGCAGTTCTTC. It yields the protein CASSLGGKTYNEQFF.

V is TRBV10-3 and J is TRBJ2-1, with 11 bases lining up with TRBD2. The V gene end was trimmed by 2 bases and the J gene end by 6 bases; junction bases not matched to a gene: 0. CDR1 ENHRY and CDR2 SYGVKD come from the germline V gene. The CDR3 extends over 14 amino acids. The chain's CDR3 is CAISETSGGNEQFF. CDR3 nucleotides: TGTGCCATCAGTGAGACTAGCGGGGGCAATGAGCAGTTCTTC.

The chain recombines TRBV27 with TRBJ2-5, with 11 bases fitting TRBD1. The germline V gene has CDR1 MNHEY and CDR2 SMNVEV (reference sequence). Trimming cost V 2 bases and J 5 bases; bases outside gene matches: 7. CDR3 length: 16 residues. The CDR3 reads CASSLPGDRGRETQYF. CDR3 DNA sequence: TGTGCCAGCAGTTTACCTGGGGACAGGGGGAGGGAGACCCAGTACTTC.

This clone appeared a single time. The chain carries TRBV18 and TRBJ2-7, with 11 bases that match TRBD1. The CDR3 is made up of 18 amino acids. Unmatched junction bases numbered 15, after V lost 3 bases and J lost 5 bases. Germline CDR1 is KGHSH and CDR2 is LQKENI. In DNA form, the CDR3 reads TGTGCCAGCTCACCTAGCCTTGTCCCGGGACAGGGGGAGCACGAGCAGTACTTC. It translates to CASSPSLVPGQGEHEQYF.

The gene calls are TRBV10-3 and TRBJ2-7, with TRBD1 identical over 9 bases. The CDR3 is 13 residues long. Unmatched junction bases numbered 4, after V lost 5 bases and J lost 5 bases. CDR1 is ENHRY, CDR2 SYGVKD, per germline. In DNA, the CDR3 is TGTGCCATCAGTTCCGGGACAGGGAACGAGCAGTACTTC. Translation gives CAISSGTGNEQYF.

The chain links TRBV11-1 to TRBJ2-7, with TRBD2 as a possible D gene (5 bases). Trimming stripped 5 bases from V and 7 bases from J, with 12 bases between. The CDR3 runs to 12 residues. Germline assignment: CDR1 SGHAT and CDR2 FQDESV (reference sequence). The CDR3 DNA sequence: TGTGCCAGCAGCCCCCGCGGGCCAGAGCAGTACTTC. This sequence encodes CASSPRGPEQYF.

V is TRBV30 and J is TRBJ2-3; 9 nucleotides align to TRBD2. The CDR3 covers 14 residues. The V gene end was trimmed by 0 bases and the J gene end by 5 bases; junction bases not matched to a gene: 3. From germline, CDR1 is GTSNPN and CDR2 SVGIG (reference sequence). The CDR3 spells CAWSVASGVDTQYF. In DNA, the CDR3 is TGTGCCTGGAGTGTCGCTAGCGGGGTAGATACGCAGTATTTT.

This chain connects TRBV18 to TRBJ2-5, with 10 bases that match TRBD2. The CDR3 sequence is 18 residues long. V lost 0 bases and J lost 2; bases outside the gene matches: 9. Germline V CDR1 and CDR2: KGHSH, LQKENI. DNA of the CDR3: TGTGCCAGCTCACCACCCGGTGGTAGCGGGGGGAAACAAGAGACCCAGTACTTC. Its protein product is CASSPPGGSGGKQETQYF.

This rearrangement joins TRBV15 to TRBJ2-5, with TRBD1 as a possible D gene (6 bases). The CDR3 runs to 12 residues. V dropped 2 bases and J dropped 5 bases, with 6 bases sitting between them. Germline V gene lookup returns CDR1 LNHNV and CDR2 YYDKDF (reference sequence). The CDR3 coding sequence is TGTGCCACCAGCAGAACAGGGGAGACCCAGTACTTC. Protein sequence: CATSRTGETQYF.

This clone was seen once. V and J are TRBV5-1 and TRBJ1-4, with D perhaps TRBD1 (6 bases). Germline V CDR1 and CDR2: SGHRS, YFSETQ. Trimming left V 4 bases short and J 10 bases short, with 20 bases between. CDR3 length equals 15 residues. DNA for the CDR3: TGCGCCAGCAGCCCCGAGGGGCAGGGGACGGGAAAACTGTTTTTT. This encodes CASSPEGQGTGKLFF.

The gene calls are TRBV30 and TRBJ2-2; possible D gene TRBD2, 5 bases. V was trimmed by 1 base and J by 14 bases, leaving 11 bases between them. CDR1 is GTSNPN and CDR2 is SVGIG in the germline V gene (reference sequence). The CDR3 consists of 11 residues. CDR3 coding DNA: TGTGCCTGGAGTGCCATCTCGGGACTGTTTTTT. Translation gives CAWSAISGLFF.

The rearrangement joins TRBV12-5 to TRBJ2-3, with a possible D match to TRBD2 (5 bases). This CDR3 has 12 amino acids. Trimming left V 6 bases short and J 10 bases short, with 14 bases between. Germline V gives CDR1 LGHNT, CDR2 FRNRAP. The CDR3 nucleotides are TGTGCTAGTGGGGAGGTAGGGTCGGCGCAGTATTTT. This sequence encodes CASGEVGSAQYF.

The rearrangement links TRBV5-4 to TRBJ1-6; D not resolved. Between the trimmed V and J ends, which lost 3 bases and 1 base, there was a span of 8 bases. The CDR3 covers 15 residues. The germline gives CDR1 SGHNT, CDR2 YYREEE (reference sequence). The chain's CDR3 is CASSSEASYNSPLHF. DNA of the CDR3: TGTGCCAGCAGCTCGGAGGCTTCCTATAATTCACCCCTCCACTTT.

This chain joins TRBV19 and TRBJ1-2, with 9 bases fitting TRBD1. In germline, CDR1 is LNHDA, CDR2 SQIVND (reference sequence). After removal of 11 bases from V and 4 bases from J, the junction contained 8 bases not matched to a gene. CDR3 length equals 13 residues. The CDR3 coding sequence is TGTGCCGGGAGGGACAGGGCCTCCTATGGCTACACCTTC. It encodes CAGRDRASYGYTF.

The chain has TRBV19 and TRBJ2-1; the match to TRBD2 covers 11 bases. From germline, CDR1 is LNHDA and CDR2 SQIVND (reference sequence). The CDR3 has 15 amino acids. The trim removed 7 bases at V and 7 bases at J, leaving 9 bases unmatched. CDR3 DNA: TGTGCCAGTAACCTTATAGCGGGAGGGTCAAATGAGCAGTTCTTC. Amino acid sequence: CASNLIAGGSNEQFF.

The chain is built from TRBV5-1 and TRBJ1-2; 7 bases map to TRBD1. With 3 bases clipped from V and 3 bases from J, the junction kept 2 bases outside the gene matches. CDR3 length equals 13 residues. Germline V gives CDR1 SGHRS, CDR2 YFSETQ. This chain's CDR3 is CASSYTGDYGYTF. The CDR3 nucleotides read TGCGCCAGCAGCTATACAGGGGACTATGGCTACACCTTC.

This clone was recorded a few times. CDR3 sequence: CASSQEGQGSTYEQYF. The DNA for the CDR3 is TGTGCCAGCAGCCAAGAGGGACAGGGGTCGACCTACGAGCAGTACTTC. The chain employs TRBV4-2 and TRBJ2-7; 10 nucleotides line up with TRBD1. Trimming cost V 0 bases and J 2 bases; bases outside gene matches: 4. The CDR3 spans 16 residues. Germline V CDR1 and CDR2: LGHNA, YNFKEQ.

The chain links TRBV7-2 to TRBJ1-1; D call uncertain. V lost 3 bases to trimming and J lost 4 bases, with 15 bases between them. This CDR3 has 15 amino acids. Germline loops: CDR1 SGHTA, CDR2 FQGNSA. CDR3 in DNA: TGTGCCAGCAGCTTTACCTTCGGAGGTGGCACTGAAGCTTTCTTT. Amino acid sequence: CASSFTFGGGTEAFF.

This clone showed up just a few times. The V gene is TRBV19, the J gene TRBJ1-5, with a weak D call TRBD1 (6 bases). This CDR3 has 15 amino acids. Trimming stripped 4 bases from V and 0 bases from J, with 10 bases between. From germline, CDR1 is LNHDA and CDR2 SQIVND (reference sequence). The CDR3 nucleotides read TGTGCCAGTAGTACGTCACAGGGTAGCAATCAGCCCCAGCATTTT. Protein: CASSTSQGSNQPQHF.

The rearrangement uses TRBV6-6 and TRBJ1-6, with TRBD1 as a possible D gene (6 bases). The CDR3 consists of 12 residues. The germline V and J ends were trimmed by 5 bases and 8 bases, with 7 bases remaining between them. CDR1 and CDR2 (germline): MNHNY, SVGAGI (reference sequence). The CDR3 loop is CASSRTDSPLHF. The CDR3 DNA follows: TGTGCCAGCAGTCGGACAGATTCACCCCTCCACTTT.

CDR3 nucleotides: TGTGCCAGCAGTTTCTACAGGAACTTGAACACTGAAGCTTTCTTT. It yields the protein CASSFYRNLNTEAFF. The rearrangement uses TRBV27 and TRBJ1-1; D might be TRBD1 (5 bases). The CDR3 loop spans 15 amino acids. The germline V gene encodes CDR1 MNHEY and CDR2 SMNVEV (reference sequence). Trimming took 3 bases from V and 0 from J, leaving 11 bases between them.

Comments on this clone: One junction end does not reproduce the germline sequence, and a read error may be involved. This sequence joins TRBV29-1 and TRBJ1-1; the match to TRBD1 covers 12 bases. Germline V lookup: CDR1 SQVTM, CDR2 ANQGSEA. The CDR3 has 11 residues. Written as DNA, the CDR3 is TGCAGCGCGTGGGACAGGGGGCGAAGGGTCTTT. It is translated as CSAWDRGRRVF.

CDR3 DNA sequence: TGTGCCATCAGGGCCCCCGGGGACTCCTACGAGCAGTACTTC. Translation: CAIRAPGDSYEQYF. This sequence joins TRBV10-3 and TRBJ2-7, with a tentative D call TRBD2 (5 bases). The germline gives CDR1 ENHRY, CDR2 SYGVKD. Deletions cut 6 bases from V and 0 bases from J, with 12 bases between. This CDR3 contains 14 residues.

This chain links TRBV6-6 with TRBJ2-1, with TRBD2 identical over 8 bases. The CDR3 contains 11 residues. CDR1 and CDR2 from the germline V gene are MNHNY and SVGAGI (reference sequence). The V segment lost 7 bases and the J segment 14 bases; nucleotides outside the gene matches: 7. This CDR3 is CASNRAGEEFF. CDR3 bases: TGTGCCAGCAATCGAGCGGGAGAGGAGTTCTTC.